This TCR beta chain was retrieved from a study of T cell changes during pregnancy in multiple sclerosis. Assay used: immunoSEQ multiplex PCR; TCRdb lists only in-frame clones, some missing. The sample records about 43,000 clones, just over 90% being singletons. V dropped 5 bases and J dropped 1 base, with 14 bases sitting between them. CDR3 length: 16 amino acids. Germline values: CDR1 SGHTA, CDR2 FQGTGA. Sequenced input: PBMCs (not recorded whether the cells were cultured). The chain recombines TRBV7-3 with TRBJ2-2, with no clear D. The clonotype was recovered from a female donor with multiple sclerosis, enrolled in a pregnancy study. CDR3: CASSPMSPGNTGELFF. The CDR3 DNA sequence: TGTGCCAGCAGCCCCATGAGCCCAGGGAACACCGGGGAGCTGTTTTTT. Using reference TRBV7-3 and TRBJ2-2 for the parts outside the CDR3, the full variable domain is GAGVSQTPSNKVTEKGKYVELRCDPISGHTALYWYRQSLGQGPEFLIYFQGTGAADDSGLPNDRFFAVRPEGSVSTLKIQRTERGDSAVYLCASSPMSPGNTGELFFGEGSRLTVL.